The 32 T cell receptor beta chains reported below all come from one sample, sequenced in a study of T cell clonotyping in hematopoietic cell transplantation. Libraries were prepared by immunoSEQ multiplex PCR; TCRdb keeps only in-frame clonotypes and omits some of them. Of approximately 25,000 clones in the sample, approximately 96% were seen once. The sequenced sample consisted of peripheral blood mononuclear cells. Every receptor here comes from a man in his fifties or sixties in good health. Some clones in this sample may be carry-over from other donors' samples.

This chain uses TRBV5-4 with TRBJ2-2; TRBD2 might be the D (5 bases). Germline V gene sequence: CDR1 SGHNT, CDR2 YYREEE (reference sequence). V lost 4 bases to trimming and J lost 5 bases, with 12 bases between them. This CDR3 spans 14 amino acids. The CDR3, as DNA: TGTGCCAGCAGCCCAGGACTCATTACCGGGGAGCTGTTTTTT. This sequence encodes CASSPGLITGELFF.

The chain recombines TRBV2 with TRBJ2-3; the D is unclear. The germline gives CDR1 SNHLY, CDR2 FYNNEI. Between the trimmed V and J ends, which lost 5 bases and 4 bases, there was a span of 13 bases. This CDR3 is 14 amino acids long. CDR3 nucleotide sequence: TGTGCCAGCAGTAAAGACTGGATGGCAGATACGCAGTATTTT. Its protein product is CASSKDWMADTQYF.

The chain links TRBV7-2 to TRBJ2-7, with 8 positions matching TRBD1. Per germline, CDR1 SGHTA and CDR2 FQGNSA. This CDR3 has 14 amino acids. Losses at the gene ends were 5 bases for V and 7 bases for J; bases not matched to a gene: 10. CDR3 DNA: TGTGCCAGCAGCCCACGACAGGGGTTTTGGGAGCAGTACTTC. Translating it yields CASSPRQGFWEQYF. The variable domain in full, completed from reference TRBV7-2 and TRBJ2-7, reads GAGVSQSPSNKVTEKGKDVELRCDPISGHTALYWYRQSLGQGLEFLIYFQGNSAPDKSGLPSDRFSAERTGGSVSTLTIQRTQQEDSAVYLCASSPRQGFWEQYFGPGTRLTVT.

The chain links TRBV30 to TRBJ2-1; 12 bases are a match to TRBD2. Germline V gene data show CDR1 as GTSNPN and CDR2 as SVGIG (reference sequence). The CDR3 sequence is 16 residues long. The junction had 5 bases not matched to a gene; V was cut back by 0 bases and J by 5 bases. The CDR3 reads CAWSVGLAGLHNEQFF. In DNA form, the CDR3 reads TGTGCCTGGAGTGTTGGACTAGCGGGGCTCCACAATGAGCAGTTCTTC.

The chain couples TRBV9 to TRBJ2-3; D may correspond to TRBD1 or TRBD2 (5 bases each). Trimming took off 2 bases at V and 3 bases at J, with 16 bases between the two ends. CDR3 length: 16 residues. Germline V gives CDR1 SGDLS, CDR2 YYNGEE. CDR3 nucleotide sequence: TGTGCCAGCAGCGTGAGAGGGGAGTTTAGGACAGATACGCAGTATTTT. This encodes CASSVRGEFRTDTQYF.

The chain has TRBV6-1 and TRBJ1-5; no clear D gene. V lost 2 bases and J 4 bases, leaving 9 bases between the germline ends. CDR3 length: 14 residues. The germline CDR1 and CDR2 sequences are MNHNS and SASEGT. CDR3 in DNA: TGTGCCAGCAGTGAACAGGCAGCTAATCAGCCCCAGCATTTT. Amino acids: CASSEQAANQPQHF.

The sample holds one count of this clone. This chain joins TRBV11-2 and TRBJ1-1, with 11 bases aligning to TRBD1. The V gene's germline CDR1 is SGHAT and CDR2 FQNNGV. CDR3 size: 14 residues. The ends lost 5 bases at V and 4 bases at J; junction bases unmatched: 3. The CDR3 spells CASSPGTGGTEAFF. In nucleotides, the CDR3 is TGTGCCAGCAGCCCCGGGACAGGGGGCACTGAAGCTTTCTTT.

The chain is built from TRBV4-3 and TRBJ1-2, with 8 bases fitting TRBD1. This CDR3 has 16 residues. V shed 0 bases, J shed 4 bases, and the junction held 7 bases outside the gene matches. Germline assignment: CDR1 LGHNA and CDR2 YSLEER. The CDR3 bases are TGCGCCAGCAGCCAAGAACCCTCGGGACAGGTCTATGGCTACACCTTC. Protein sequence: CASSQEPSGQVYGYTF.

The chain has TRBV6-5 and TRBJ1-1, with TRBD1 as a possible D gene (5 bases). CDR3 length: 11 residues. Germline V gives CDR1 MNHEY, CDR2 SVGAGI. Trimming cost V 10 bases and J 4 bases, with 10 bases left between them. The chain's CDR3 is CATQRGTEAFF. CDR3 bases: TGTGCCACCCAAAGGGGCACTGAAGCTTTCTTT.

The chain joins TRBV5-5 to TRBJ1-2, with D maybe TRBD1 (5 bases). Germline V CDR1 and CDR2: SGHKS, YYEKEE (reference sequence). Trimming stripped 5 bases from V and 4 bases from J, with 15 bases between. The CDR3 is made up of 14 amino acids. CDR3 region: CASSSGNVGYGYTF. CDR3 nucleotides: TGTGCCAGCAGTTCAGGGAATGTTGGCTATGGCTACACCTTC.

This clone was recorded once. The chain uses TRBV4-3 and TRBJ1-1; possibly TRBD1 for D (5 bases). This CDR3 is 15 amino acids long. The V gene's germline CDR1 is LGHNA and CDR2 YSLEER. V gave up 3 bases and J gave up 0 bases, with 11 bases separating them. Here the CDR3 DNA reads TGCGCCAGCAGCCAGAGGGGCGGGGTGAACACTGAAGCTTTCTTT. This encodes CASSQRGGVNTEAFF.

V usage is TRBV4-3 and J usage is TRBJ1-6; 7 bases line up with TRBD1. Germline loops: CDR1 LGHNA, CDR2 YSLEER. Losses at the gene ends were 5 bases for V and 10 bases for J; bases not matched to a gene: 11. The CDR3 totals 15 residues. The DNA of the CDR3 is TGCGCCAGCAGCTCAAGACAGGGAGGGCTCTCACCCCTCCACTTT. It specifies CASSSRQGGLSPLHF.

The CDR3 region has the DNA TGTGCCACCGGACCAGCAGGGGGTGGCTATGGCTACACCTTC. This encodes CATGPAGGGYGYTF. The rearrangement uses TRBV19 and TRBJ1-2; 7 bases agree with TRBD1. The junction had 12 bases not matched to a gene; V was cut back by 10 bases and J by 4 bases. CDR1 is LNHDA, CDR2 SQIVND, per germline (reference sequence). This CDR3 has 14 residues.

The chain couples TRBV6-5 to TRBJ1-2, with 7 bases lining up with TRBD1. The CDR3 contains 15 residues. The V and J ends lost 0 bases and 4 bases, in that order; junction bases with no gene match: 5. Germline CDR1 and CDR2: MNHEY and SVGAGI. The DNA for the CDR3 is TGTGCCAGCAGTTACTCGAACAGGGGCTTCTATGGCTACACCTTC. Its translation is CASSYSNRGFYGYTF.

The genes are TRBV11-2 and TRBJ1-4; the D gene is possibly TRBD1 (6 bases). V gave up 3 bases and J gave up 2 bases, with 16 bases separating them. Germline V gives CDR1 SGHAT, CDR2 FQNNGV. The CDR3 is 17 residues long. The CDR3 DNA reads TGTGCCAGCAGCTTTGAACTACAGGGAGCCACTAATGAAAAACTGTTTTTT. Its translation is CASSFELQGATNEKLFF. The whole variable domain, filled in from reference TRBV11-2 and TRBJ1-4, reads EAGVAQSPRYKIIEKRQSVAFWCNPISGHATLYWYQQILGQGPKLLIQFQNNGVVDDSQLPKDRFSAERLKGVDSTLKIQPAKLEDSAVYLCASSFELQGATNEKLFFGSGTQLSVL.

This chain uses TRBV6-5 with TRBJ2-7; D call uncertain. V lost 4 bases and J 2 bases, leaving 6 bases between the germline ends. Germline-derived CDR1 and CDR2 are MNHEY and SVGAGI. The CDR3 spans 12 residues. In nucleotides, the CDR3 is TGTGCCAGCAGTTCCGTCACCTACGAGCAGTACTTC. Translated, it gives CASSSVTYEQYF.

This chain links TRBV20-1 with TRBJ1-2, with a weak D call TRBD1 (6 bases). Germline V gene data show CDR1 as DFQATT and CDR2 as SNEGSKA (reference sequence). The ends were cut back, 5 bases at V and 7 bases at J, with 11 bases in the middle. This CDR3 is built from 11 residues. The CDR3 nucleotides are TGCAGTGCTGACAGGACCGCTGGCTACACCTTC. The encoded protein is CSADRTAGYTF.

The gene calls are TRBV4-3 and TRBJ1-2; a possible D gene is TRBD1 (5 bases). Germline lookup yields CDR1 LGHNA and CDR2 YSLEER. The CDR3 loop spans 13 amino acids. The ends were cut back, 4 bases at V and 4 bases at J, with 10 bases in the middle. CDR3 nucleotides: TGCGCCAGCAGCCGGGGCGCTGGCTATGGCTACACCTTC. Amino acids: CASSRGAGYGYTF.

The rearrangement links TRBV30 to TRBJ2-3, with TRBD2 matching 9 bases. Looked up from germline, CDR1 is GTSNPN and CDR2 is SVGIG (reference sequence). V was clipped by 0 bases and J by 0 bases; unmatched bases: 7. The CDR3 length is 17 residues. CDR3 region: CAWSVRSGGPSTDTQYF. The CDR3 nucleotides read TGTGCCTGGAGTGTACGTAGCGGGGGACCAAGCACAGATACGCAGTATTTT.

J is TRBJ1-2 and V is TRBV5-4; 8 positions match TRBD1. The CDR3 spans 13 residues. The trim removed 4 bases at V and 8 bases at J, leaving 7 bases unmatched. Per germline, CDR1 SGHNT and CDR2 YYREEE (reference sequence). CDR3 loop: CASSRTGTRGYTF. DNA of the CDR3: TGTGCCAGCAGCCGGACAGGGACTCGCGGCTACACCTTC.

This clone came up once. This chain uses TRBV2 with TRBJ2-7, with 9 positions matching TRBD1. The trim removed 2 bases at V and 3 bases at J, leaving 2 bases unmatched. The CDR3 loop spans 14 amino acids. The germline V gene has CDR1 SNHLY and CDR2 FYNNEI. CDR3: CASSEKTGGYEQYF. The CDR3 DNA reads TGTGCCAGCAGTGAAAAGACAGGGGGCTACGAGCAGTACTTC. Complete variable domain (other parts from reference TRBV2 and TRBJ2-7): EPEVTQTPSHQVTQMGQEVILRCVPISNHLYFYWYRQILGQKVEFLVSFYNNEISEKSEIFDDQFSVERPDGSNFTLKIRSTKLEDSAMYFCASSEKTGGYEQYFGPGTRLTVT.

This chain joins TRBV4-3 and TRBJ2-7; tentative D call: TRBD1 (7 bases). V dropped 3 bases and J dropped 7 bases, with 19 bases sitting between them. The CDR3 is made up of 15 amino acids. The germline gives CDR1 LGHNA, CDR2 YSLEER. The DNA for the CDR3 is TGCGCCAGCAGCCACCAGACAGGGCCTAGCGATGAGCAGTACTTC. Translated: CASSHQTGPSDEQYF.

The chain has TRBV19 and TRBJ2-6; D is unclear. V lost 8 bases, J lost 3 bases, and 2 bases lay in between. This CDR3 is built from 11 residues. The germline V gene has CDR1 LNHDA and CDR2 SQIVND (reference sequence). The CDR3 reads CASGGANVLTF. CDR3 nucleotides: TGTGCCAGTGGTGGGGCCAACGTCCTGACTTTC.

This clone is a singleton in its sample. This chain uses TRBV27 with TRBJ1-5; TRBD1 matches at 7 bases. V lost 5 bases to trimming and J lost 6 bases; unmatched junction nucleotides: 4. Germline CDR1 MNHEY, CDR2 SMNVEV (reference sequence). This CDR3 spans 13 amino acids. The CDR3, as DNA: TGTGCCAGCAGTGAAGACAGGGTTCAGCCCCAGCATTTT. It translates to CASSEDRVQPQHF.

CDR3 sequence (DNA): TGTGCCAGCAGTTTACTTTTGCCACCAACAGATACGCAGTATTTT. Amino acid sequence: CASSLLLPPTDTQYF. The V call is TRBV27, the J call TRBJ2-3; no clear D gene. From germline, CDR1 is MNHEY and CDR2 SMNVEV (reference sequence). This CDR3 spans 15 amino acids. V dropped 2 bases and J dropped 3 bases, with 12 bases sitting between them.

The genes are TRBV7-6 and TRBJ2-7; D is ambiguous. V lost 1 base and J lost 2, with 9 bases in between. This CDR3 spans 14 amino acids. Germline values: CDR1 SGHVS, CDR2 FNYEAQ. The CDR3 region is CASSLGTTPYEQYF. The CDR3 region has the DNA TGTGCCAGCAGCTTAGGCACCACTCCCTACGAGCAGTACTTC.

This chain uses TRBV19 with TRBJ1-5, with D tentatively TRBD1 (5 bases). With 5 bases removed from V and 3 bases from J, the gap between germline ends came to 17 bases. The CDR3 is made up of 16 amino acids. Germline lookup yields CDR1 LNHDA and CDR2 SQIVND (reference sequence). DNA of the CDR3: TGTGCCAGTAGTCCCGTGGGGGGGGGAAACAATCAGCCCCAGCATTTT. Protein: CASSPVGGGNNQPQHF.

The chain has TRBV28 and TRBJ2-7; TRBD2 aligns across 9 bases. V lost 2 bases to trimming and J lost 2 bases; unmatched junction nucleotides: 4. Germline CDR1 is MDHEN and CDR2 is SYDVKM. This CDR3 is built from 15 residues. In DNA form, the CDR3 reads TGTGCCAGCAGTTTAGGCCTAGCGGGGACCTACGAGCAGTACTTC. Protein product: CASSLGLAGTYEQYF.

The chain employs TRBV6-1 and TRBJ1-1, with D unresolved. V gave up 3 bases and J gave up 4 bases, with 15 bases separating them. This CDR3 is 15 amino acids long. Germline lookup yields CDR1 MNHNS and CDR2 SASEGT. CDR3 protein: CASSDRSPPGTEAFF. CDR3 coding DNA: TGTGCCAGCAGTGATCGGTCACCTCCGGGCACTGAAGCTTTCTTT.

The genes are TRBV28 and TRBJ1-5; possible D gene TRBD1, 6 bases. Trimming cost V 8 bases and J 4 bases, with 18 bases left between them. The V gene's germline CDR1 is MDHEN and CDR2 SYDVKM. The CDR3 length is 15 residues. DNA of the CDR3: TGTGCCAGCTGCGAACCGGGACAAACAAATCAGCCCCAGCATTTT. Amino acid sequence: CASCEPGQTNQPQHF.

V usage is TRBV14 and J usage is TRBJ2-7, with a weak D call TRBD1 (6 bases). V dropped 2 bases and J dropped 12 bases, with 14 bases sitting between them. CDR3 length: 12 amino acids. Germline V gives CDR1 SGHDN, CDR2 FVKESK. The CDR3 coding sequence is TGTGCCAGCAGCCAAAATGACAGGACGTCGTACTTC. This gives the protein CASSQNDRTSYF.

The chain has TRBV19 and TRBJ1-2, with D tentatively TRBD1 (5 bases). Germline V gives CDR1 LNHDA, CDR2 SQIVND (reference sequence). The CDR3 has 14 residues. Trimming cost V 0 bases and J 4 bases, with 9 bases left between them. In DNA, the CDR3 is TGTGCCAGTAGTATAGACAGGGCCCGCTATGGCTACACCTTC. The encoded protein is CASSIDRARYGYTF.